Listed below are T cell receptor beta chains from one sample, sequenced in a study of T cells after yellow fever vaccination. TCRdb recomputed calls from the 5' RACE reads with MiXCR, one row per CDR3 protein. The sample lists 250,000 to 400,000 distinct CDR3 sequences; 4.1% were seen once. The sample here was PBMCs, taken 5 days after the yellow fever booster vaccination. The source is a man between 18 and 29 years old who received the YFV17D yellow fever vaccine. Both conserved end residues are part of each CDR3.

>TRBV7-2
CASTNNRAAYEQYF
>TRBV7-2
CASSAIMAGGTEAFF
>TRBV20-1
CSASPQGANTEAFF
>TRBV10-3
CAISPSPNEQFF
>TRBV4-1
CASSQNTGSAYEQYF
>TRBV4-1
CASSKEGNTIYF
>TRBV7-9
CASEFVGGETQYF
>TRBV7-9
CASMNRGYYEQYF
>TRBV18
CASSTTATNEKLFF
>TRBV7-6
CASSLGVADTGELFF
>TRBV7-7
CASSQGPGSYEQYF
>TRBV27
CASRELAVSEQFF
>TRBV11-2
CASSLGSRIQDEQFF
>TRBV4-3
CASSPTGGRVGGYTF
>TRBV29-1
CSVFGTGGNEQFF
>TRBV3-1
CASSRQRNPTDTQYF
>TRBV12-3/TRBV12-4
CASRQGEAGELFF
>TRBV4-1
CASSHGGVTEAFF
>TRBV20-1
CSARDQGGESPLHF
>TRBV20-1
CSASGALKSTDTQYF
>TRBV5-1
CASRLTTQDTGELFF
>TRBV3-1
CASSQDPLDRLSYNEQFF
>TRBV9
CASSVVSGNGNTIYF
>TRBV3-1
CASTSTPGLTGAPYEQYF
>TRBV5-1
CASSLRVAGEDEQFF
>TRBV5-5
CASRDSFYEQYF
>TRBV5-1
CASSPGTSGGQETQYF